These T cell receptor beta chains were read from a single sample in a study of regulatory T cells in long-lasting Graves disease. TCRdb recomputed calls from the reads with MiXCR, one row per CDR3 protein. The table has some 830 distinct CDR3 sequences, 58% seen once. The material sequenced was peripheral blood mononuclear cells (PBMCs), taken with antithyroid drug treatment, in newly diagnosed or persistent Graves disease (not recorded which). These receptor sequences come from a female donor with Graves disease. Both conserved end residues are part of each CDR3. The D gene is left open where the match is weak. Clone size is given for some rows only: seen once, a few or many times, or a class if the clone is expanded.

few | - | TRBJ1-5 | TRBV4-1 | CASRSLKPNYQPQHF | TGCGCCAGTCGCTCTCTCAAGCCAAACTATCAGCCCCAGCATTTT
- | TRBD2 | TRBJ2-5 | TRBV6-2/TRBV6-3 | CASSRTSGKKETQYF | TGTGCCAGCAGTCGGACTAGCGGCAAGAAAGAGACCCAGTACTTC
- | TRBD2 | TRBJ2-3 | TRBV28 | CAAQLAGDTDTQYF | TGTGCCGCCCAGCTAGCGGGAGACACAGATACGCAGTATTTT
- | - | TRBJ2-3 | TRBV30 | CAWSPTTDTQYF | TGTGCCTGGAGCCCAACCACAGATACGCAGTATTTT
- | - | TRBJ2-1 | TRBV5-6 | CASSQSYEQFF | TGTGCCAGCAGCCAATCGTATGAGCAGTTCTTC
- | - | TRBJ2-7 | TRBV10-3 | CAISSGDGDEQYF | TGTGCCATCAGTTCCGGGGACGGGGACGAGCAGTACTTC
- | - | TRBJ2-3 | TRBV7-9 | CASSLVAGLWTDTQYF | TGTGCCAGCAGCTTAGTAGCAGGGTTGTGGACAGATACGCAGTATTTT
- | - | TRBJ2-2 | TRBV20-1 | CSARGTNTGELFF | TGCAGTGCTAGAGGGACGAACACCGGGGAGCTGTTTTTT
large | - | TRBJ2-7 | TRBV6-2/TRBV6-3 | CASLLDPSLEQYF | TGTGCCAGCCTACTAGACCCCTCTTTGGAGCAGTACTTC
few | TRBD1 | TRBJ2-7 | TRBV7-2 | CASSLGRGNEQYF | TGTGCCAGCAGCTTGGGCAGGGGGAACGAGCAGTACTTC
- | TRBD2 | TRBJ2-1 | TRBV19 | CTSSRLAAYNEQFF | TGTACCAGTTCTCGACTAGCGGCTTACAATGAGCAGTTCTTC
- | TRBD2 | TRBJ2-3 | TRBV5-6 | CASSPGLAGVYTDTQYF | TGTGCCAGCAGCCCGGGACTAGCGGGAGTCTACACAGATACGCAGTATTTT
- | TRBD2 | TRBJ2-1 | TRBV11-2 | CASSLESMWLAGVNEQFF | TGTGCCAGCAGCTTAGAATCTATGTGGCTAGCGGGGGTAAATGAGCAGTTCTTC
- | - | TRBJ2-5 | TRBV29-1 | CSVLKETQYF | TGCAGCGTCCTCAAAGAGACCCAGTACTTC